This T cell receptor (beta chain) appears in the sequencing data of a study of STAT5B mutations in CD4+ large granular lymphocyte leukemia. Findings and caveats of the study: Compared with healthy controls (2/35), patient top clones favored TRBV06 (8/27). CD4-sorted patient repertoires seemed more clonal than healthy CD4+ repertoires. No patients shared main leukemic clonotypes, though roughly 27% appeared at low frequency elsewhere.

Germline V lookup: CDR1 SGHAT, CDR2 FQDESV (reference sequence). CDR3 size: 18 residues. After removal of 5 bases from V and 1 base from J, the junction contained 13 bases not matched to a gene. The survey-level immunoSEQ assay was used. Profiled with immunoSEQ multiplex PCR; TCRdb holds only in-frame clones, not every one. Of tens of thousands of clones in the sample, 78% are singletons; the top ten hold approximately 2.5%. With regard to this clone: Its antigen is unknown.

V gene TRBV11-1 combines with J gene TRBJ2-2; 7 positions match TRBD1. Specimen: CD4+ T cells from blood buffy coats. This sequence was found in a human donor in good health. DNA for the CDR3: TGTGCCAGCAGCCCAAATTTAGGTCGACAGGGGAACACCGGGGAGCTGTTTTTT. As protein: CASSPNLGRQGNTGELFF.